What follows are 26 T cell receptor beta chains derived from one specimen sequenced in a study of blood T cell repertoires in COVID-19. Clones were sequenced by immunoSEQ multiplex PCR, and TCRdb holds only the in-frame ones, with some missing. The sample has under 450,000 clones, over 75% seen once. The material sequenced was peripheral blood. These receptors were taken from a woman in her 40s with COVID-19, enrolled during active disease.

V and J are TRBV4-3 and TRBJ2-1; D unclear. The CDR3 has 14 residues. V was shortened by 4 bases and J by 6 bases, with 13 bases between the two germline ends. Germline assignment: CDR1 LGHNA and CDR2 YSLEER. CDR3 in amino acids: CASSPASLGNEQFF. The CDR3 DNA reads TGCGCCAGCAGCCCGGCATCCCTAGGCAATGAGCAGTTCTTC.

This clone was detected a few times. The chain joins TRBV6-5 to TRBJ1-5; unclear D gene. CDR1 is MNHEY and CDR2 is SVGAGI in the germline V gene. The CDR3 totals 14 residues. The germline V and J ends were trimmed by 2 bases and 4 bases, with 9 bases remaining between them. The CDR3 sequence is CASSYKAGNQPQHF. CDR3 DNA: TGTGCCAGCAGTTACAAGGCGGGTAATCAGCCCCAGCATTTT.

The chain's CDR3 is CASSLDSSNTEAFF. Written as DNA, the CDR3 is TGTGCCAGCTCATTGGACAGCTCGAACACTGAAGCTTTCTTT. The chain joins TRBV19 to TRBJ1-1, with a tentative D call TRBD1 (6 bases). This CDR3 is 14 amino acids long. V was pared by 9 bases and J by 1 base, with 15 bases between. CDR1 is LNHDA and CDR2 is SQIVND in the germline V gene (reference sequence).

This sequence joins TRBV19 and TRBJ2-1; 9 positions match TRBD2. J lost 7 bases, V lost 5 bases, and 12 bases had no gene match. This CDR3 has 16 amino acids. Germline-derived CDR1 and CDR2 are LNHDA and SQIVND (reference sequence). The CDR3 here is CASSPFFAGGPNEQFF. In DNA form, the CDR3 reads TGTGCCAGTAGTCCCTTTTTTGCGGGAGGGCCTAATGAGCAGTTCTTC.

J is TRBJ2-2 and V is TRBV5-1; a weak D match, TRBD2 (6 bases). Germline loops: CDR1 SGHRS, CDR2 YFSETQ. The CDR3 spans 14 residues. V lost 2 bases and J lost 3, with 8 bases in between. The CDR3 DNA is TGCGCCAGCAGCTTATGGGGGGACACCGGGGAGCTGTTTTTT. It yields the protein CASSLWGDTGELFF.

This chain connects TRBV7-6 to TRBJ1-2; 7 bases are a match to TRBD1. V gave up 0 bases and J gave up 6 bases; unmatched junction bases: 7. The CDR3 is made up of 15 amino acids. Germline V CDR1 and CDR2: SGHVS, FNYEAQ. In DNA, the CDR3 is TGTGCCAGCAGCTTAGCCCGGGACAGTCTCCATGGCTACACCTTC. Its translation is CASSLARDSLHGYTF.

The chain links TRBV18 to TRBJ1-1; D unresolved. The germline V gene encodes CDR1 KGHSH and CDR2 LQKENI. V was trimmed by 3 bases and J by 4 bases, leaving 15 bases between them. This CDR3 is 15 amino acids long. CDR3 DNA sequence: TGTGCCAGCTCACCGAACCCTCAAGGGAGCACTGAAGCTTTCTTT. It translates to CASSPNPQGSTEAFF.

The chain uses TRBV4-2 and TRBJ2-1; a possible D gene is TRBD2 (5 bases). The ends were cut back, 5 bases at V and 7 bases at J, with 6 bases in the middle. CDR3 length equals 11 residues. Looked up from germline, CDR1 is LGHNA and CDR2 is YNFKEQ. CDR3 nucleotides: TGTGCCAGCAGCAGGGAGAATGAGCAGTTCTTC. Its translation: CASSRENEQFF.

This chain connects TRBV20-1 to TRBJ2-2, with D perhaps TRBD2 (6 bases). Germline V CDR1 and CDR2: DFQATT, SNEGSKA (reference sequence). Trimming stripped 3 bases from V and 7 bases from J, with 18 bases between. CDR3 length equals 15 residues. In DNA, the CDR3 is TGCAGTGCTAGTCATAATAGCGGAGATGTCGGGGAGCTGTTTTTT. Residues: CSASHNSGDVGELFF.

The rearrangement uses TRBV6-8 and TRBJ2-7; D is undetermined. CDR3 length: 10 amino acids. Germline V gene sequence: CDR1 MNHGY, CDR2 SAAAGT. Trimming took 8 bases from V and 9 from J, leaving 11 bases between them. This CDR3 is CASPLGGQYF. The CDR3 DNA reads TGTGCCAGCCCCCTCGGCGGGCAGTACTTC.

The V gene is TRBV5-1, the J gene TRBJ2-1; TRBD2 is a possible D gene (6 bases). This CDR3 spans 14 amino acids. The germline V and J ends were trimmed by 5 bases and 8 bases, with 17 bases remaining between them. Germline loops: CDR1 SGHRS, CDR2 YFSETQ. This chain's CDR3 is CASRAGWGVYEQFF. In DNA, the CDR3 is TGCGCCAGCAGGGCCGGCTGGGGGGTCTATGAGCAGTTCTTC.

This chain joins TRBV6-5 and TRBJ2-7, with TRBD1 matching 11 bases. Germline CDR1 MNHEY, CDR2 SVGAGI. CDR3 length: 15 residues. V lost 5 bases and J lost 3; bases outside the gene matches: 6. The CDR3 reads CASSQTGQGGYEQYF. The CDR3 coding sequence is TGTGCCAGCAGTCAAACGGGACAGGGGGGCTACGAGCAGTACTTC.

This clone was picked up a small number of times. The gene calls are TRBV4-1 and TRBJ2-1; D is unresolved. The CDR3 spans 14 residues. CDR1 is MGHRA, CDR2 YSYEKL, per germline. V lost 3 bases and J 8 bases, leaving 14 bases between the germline ends. The CDR3 spells CASSHNTPSDEQFF. CDR3 coding DNA: TGCGCCAGCAGCCATAATACCCCCAGCGATGAGCAGTTCTTC.

The V call is TRBV7-2, the J call TRBJ2-7, with no clear D. Looked up from germline, CDR1 is SGHTA and CDR2 is FQGNSA. The CDR3 covers 11 residues. The germline V and J ends were trimmed by 8 bases and 3 bases, with 8 bases remaining between them. CDR3 DNA sequence: TGTGCCAGCGCGGCCCTCTACGAGCAGTACTTC. Translated: CASAALYEQYF.

The chain combines TRBV5-6 with TRBJ1-2, with D unresolved. V lost 1 base and J 5 bases, leaving 3 bases between the germline ends. The CDR3 sequence is 11 residues long. Germline V gives CDR1 SGHDT, CDR2 YYEEEE. The CDR3 coding sequence is TGTGCCAGCAGCTTGTCTTATGGCTACACCTTC. Its protein product is CASSLSYGYTF.

The rearrangement links TRBV5-5 to TRBJ1-2; 8 nucleotides agree with TRBD1. Germline V gene data show CDR1 as SGHKS and CDR2 as YYEKEE (reference sequence). The CDR3 is made up of 15 amino acids. With 2 bases clipped from V and 5 bases from J, the junction kept 8 bases outside the gene matches. The CDR3 DNA reads TGTGCCAGCAGCTTAGCCGGGACAGGCGGGTATGGCTACACCTTC. It encodes CASSLAGTGGYGYTF.

The chain couples TRBV6-5 to TRBJ1-2, with D possibly TRBD1 on 6 matching bases. From germline, CDR1 is MNHEY and CDR2 SVGAGI. V was clipped by 2 bases and J by 7 bases, with 14 bases between them. This CDR3 spans 14 amino acids. The CDR3 protein is CASSYLGQISGYTF. The CDR3 region has the DNA TGTGCCAGCAGTTACCTTGGACAGATCAGTGGCTACACCTTC.

The count of this clone is one. The chain is built from TRBV6-5 and TRBJ1-2; D uncertain. CDR3 length: 15 amino acids. Looked up from germline, CDR1 is MNHEY and CDR2 is SVGAGI. Trimming took off 0 bases at V and 4 bases at J, with 12 bases between the two ends. CDR3 in amino acids: CASSYSSHTFYGYTF. Written as DNA, the CDR3 is TGTGCCAGCAGTTACTCTTCGCACACATTCTATGGCTACACCTTC.

The rearrangement links TRBV28 to TRBJ1-4; D ambiguous. The V end lost 5 bases, the J end lost 8 bases, and 18 bases lay between the germline ends. This CDR3 contains 15 residues. Germline V gene data show CDR1 as MDHEN and CDR2 as SYDVKM. The CDR3 nucleotides are TGTGCCAGCAGTGGAGGTCAGGACGGTGCCGAAAAACTGTTTTTT. Encoded protein: CASSGGQDGAEKLFF.

V gene TRBV7-2 combines with J gene TRBJ1-5; possible D gene TRBD1, 6 bases. V was clipped by 5 bases and J by 11 bases, with 19 bases between them. The CDR3 length is 14 residues. CDR1 and CDR2 (germline): SGHTA, FQGNSA. This chain's CDR3 is CASSQGQPPSTQHF. CDR3 nucleotides: TGTGCCAGCAGCCAAGGACAGCCACCTTCGACCCAGCATTTT.

The chain combines TRBV12-3 or TRBV12-4 with TRBJ2-2, with a weak D call TRBD1 (5 bases). V was clipped by 6 bases and J by 5 bases, with 10 bases between them. CDR3 length equals 13 residues. CDR3 protein: CASSNTGTGELFF. The CDR3 region has the DNA TGTGCCAGCAGCAACACAGGAACCGGGGAGCTGTTTTTT.

This clone appeared once. The CDR3 DNA sequence: TGTGCCAGCAGTTGGGGAACAGGACGCACTGAAGCTTTCTTT. Amino acid sequence: CASSWGTGRTEAFF. This rearrangement joins TRBV27 to TRBJ1-1, with a tentative D call TRBD1 (5 bases). V gave up 4 bases and J gave up 4 bases, with 13 bases separating them. CDR3 length equals 14 residues. Germline CDR1 is MNHEY and CDR2 is SMNVEV (reference sequence).

The chain joins TRBV7-9 to TRBJ2-1; a weak D match, TRBD2 (6 bases). CDR1 is SEHNR, CDR2 FQNEAQ, per germline (reference sequence). The CDR3 contains 15 residues. The V gene lost 5 bases and the J gene lost 9 bases, with 20 bases spanning the gap. CDR3 DNA: TGTGCCAGCAGCCGCCCTGGGCGGGGTATCGGTGAGCAGTTCTTC. Protein sequence: CASSRPGRGIGEQFF. Full variable domain (remainder filled in from reference TRBV7-9 and TRBJ2-1): DTGVSQNPRHKITKRGQNVTFRCDPISEHNRLYWYRQTLGQGPEFLTYFQNEAQLEKSRLLSDRFSAERPKGSFSTLEIQRTEQGDSAMYLCASSRPGRGIGEQFFGPGTRLTVL.

This chain connects TRBV25-1 to TRBJ2-6; 12 positions match TRBD2. V lost 4 bases to trimming and J lost 4 bases; unmatched junction nucleotides: 5. CDR1 MGHDK and CDR2 SYGVNS come from the germline V gene. CDR3 length equals 17 residues. The CDR3 loop reads CASSASSGRAGANVLTF. As DNA, the CDR3 is TGTGCCAGCAGTGCTTCTAGCGGGAGGGCAGGGGCCAACGTCCTGACTTTC. Based on the CDR3 plus reference TRBV25-1 and TRBJ2-6, the full variable domain is EADIYQTPRYLVIGTGKKITLECSQTMGHDKMYWYQQDPGMELHLIHYSYGVNSTEKGDLSSESTVSRIRTEHFPLTLESARPSHTSQYLCASSASSGRAGANVLTFGAGSRLTVL.

The gene calls are TRBV25-1 and TRBJ1-6; D unclear. This CDR3 has 14 amino acids. In germline, CDR1 is MGHDK, CDR2 SYGVNS. V was pared by 4 bases and J by 9 bases, with 13 bases between. In DNA form, the CDR3 reads TGTGCCAGCAGTGCCGGGATTGTAGGTTCACCCCTCCACTTT. It codes for CASSAGIVGSPLHF.

The J gene is TRBJ1-2, the V gene TRBV28, with D perhaps TRBD1 (6 bases). V was shortened by 5 bases and J by 7 bases, with 17 bases between the two germline ends. The germline gives CDR1 MDHEN, CDR2 SYDVKM. The CDR3 covers 14 residues. The CDR3 DNA follows: TGTGCCAGCAGTCGAATTGGGGGCCCCATTGGCTACACCTTC. This codes for CASSRIGGPIGYTF.